One and the same sample provided the 30 T cell receptor beta chains below, sequenced in a study of cytomegalovirus exposure and HLA in healthy donors. This table comes from immunoSEQ multiplex PCR, and its TCRdb copy is limited to in-frame clones, with some not included. The sample carries about 110,000 clones, approximately 88% recorded once. Sequences were obtained from PBMCs. These receptor sequences come from a woman aged 25 to 39 in good health and CMV-seropositive.

V and J are TRBV6-1 and TRBJ1-5; 9 bases line up with TRBD1. Germline CDR1 is MNHNS and CDR2 is SASEGT. CDR3 size: 17 residues. V was clipped by 4 bases and J by 6 bases; unmatched bases: 13. The CDR3 sequence is CASSVSRGQGGSQPQHF. CDR3 coding DNA: TGTGCCAGCAGTGTCAGCCGGGGACAGGGAGGGAGTCAGCCCCAGCATTTT.

V is TRBV30 and J is TRBJ2-1; tentatively, D is TRBD1 (5 bases). With 0 bases removed from V and 6 bases from J, the gap between germline ends came to 12 bases. The germline CDR1 and CDR2 sequences are GTSNPN and SVGIG (reference sequence). This CDR3 comprises 14 residues. CDR3 DNA sequence: TGTGCCTGGAGTGTACAGGTAGTCGGCAATGAGCAGTTCTTC. Amino acid sequence: CAWSVQVVGNEQFF.

The chain joins TRBV19 to TRBJ2-1; D is unresolved. The CDR3 consists of 16 residues. CDR1 and CDR2 (germline): LNHDA, SQIVND (reference sequence). Trimming pared 0 bases from V and 0 bases from J, leaving 9 bases between. CDR3 bases: TGTGCCAGTAGTATAGACACTTTGAGCTCCTACAATGAGCAGTTCTTC. Translated: CASSIDTLSSYNEQFF.

The chain is built from TRBV5-6 and TRBJ1-1; D unclear. Germline CDR1 is SGHDT and CDR2 is YYEEEE. This CDR3 is 13 amino acids long. The germline V and J ends were trimmed by 1 base and 10 bases, with 14 bases remaining between them. The CDR3 protein is CASSLREGGRAFF. CDR3 nucleotide sequence: TGTGCCAGCAGCTTGAGAGAGGGAGGAAGAGCTTTCTTT.

J is TRBJ2-1 and V is TRBV18; unclear D gene. V lost 0 bases and J 6 bases, leaving 6 bases between the germline ends. Germline CDR1 and CDR2: KGHSH and LQKENI. The CDR3 is made up of 13 amino acids. This CDR3 reads CASSPPTGNEQFF. The CDR3 bases are TGTGCCAGCTCACCACCCACGGGCAATGAGCAGTTCTTC. Based on the CDR3 plus reference TRBV18 and TRBJ2-1, the full variable domain is NAGVMQNPRHLVRRRGQEARLRCSPMKGHSHVYWYRQLPEEGLKFMVYLQKENIIDESGMPKERFSAEFPKEGPSILRIQQVVRGDSAAYFCASSPPTGNEQFFGPGTRLTVL.

The J gene is TRBJ2-3, the V gene TRBV29-1; D not certain. The CDR3 is 14 amino acids. Germline V gene lookup returns CDR1 SQVTM and CDR2 ANQGSEA. V was trimmed by 4 bases and J by 0 bases, leaving 11 bases between them. CDR3 in amino acids: CSVAAGTSTDTQYF. CDR3 bases: TGCAGCGTTGCTGCAGGAACTAGCACAGATACGCAGTATTTT.

This chain links TRBV12-5 with TRBJ2-1, with 14 nucleotides matching TRBD2. Per germline, CDR1 LGHNT and CDR2 FRNRAP. Losses at the gene ends were 5 bases for V and 7 bases for J; bases not matched to a gene: 4. This CDR3 is 15 amino acids long. The CDR3 nucleotides are TGTGCTAGTGGTAAAGGGACTAGCGGGGGAAATGAGCAGTTCTTC. Translated, it gives CASGKGTSGGNEQFF.

The chain carries TRBV5-4 and TRBJ2-7, with 13 bases lining up with TRBD2. The CDR3 has 18 residues. V was clipped by 2 bases and J by 3 bases; unmatched bases: 11. CDR1 and CDR2 from the germline V gene are SGHNT and YYREEE (reference sequence). The CDR3 loop is CASSFGTSGGAKVYEQYF. The DNA of the CDR3 is TGTGCCAGCAGCTTCGGAACTAGCGGGGGGGCCAAAGTCTACGAGCAGTACTTC.

The chain recombines TRBV4-1 with TRBJ2-2; maybe TRBD1 (5 bases). Germline-derived CDR1 and CDR2 are MGHRA and YSYEKL. V gave up 3 bases and J gave up 7 bases, with 15 bases separating them. This CDR3 spans 15 amino acids. The CDR3 sequence is CASSQITGALGELFF. Written as DNA, the CDR3 is TGCGCCAGCAGCCAGATAACAGGCGCCCTCGGGGAGCTGTTTTTT.

The chain recombines TRBV7-6 with TRBJ2-2; tentative D call: TRBD1 (6 bases). V lost 5 bases to trimming and J lost 0 bases, with 13 bases between them. The germline CDR1 and CDR2 sequences are SGHVS and FNYEAQ. The CDR3 is 16 residues long. In DNA form, the CDR3 reads TGTGCCAGCAGCGACTCCGGGACAACGAACACCGGGGAGCTGTTTTTT. Its protein is CASSDSGTTNTGELFF.

The chain employs TRBV27 and TRBJ1-5, with D perhaps TRBD1 (6 bases). V lost 6 bases and J lost 4, with 16 bases in between. Germline lookup yields CDR1 MNHEY and CDR2 SMNVEV (reference sequence). The CDR3 totals 15 residues. The chain's CDR3 is CASREGDRMNQPQHF. CDR3 coding DNA: TGTGCCAGCAGAGAGGGAGACAGGATGAATCAGCCCCAGCATTTT.

The V and J genes are TRBV4-1 and TRBJ2-5; 8 bases are a match to TRBD2. The CDR3 spans 16 residues. In germline, CDR1 is MGHRA, CDR2 YSYEKL. V gave up 5 bases and J gave up 7 bases; unmatched junction bases: 15. The CDR3 nucleotides are TGCGCCAGCAGCGGGGGGCATAGCGGGGATTTAGTGACCCAGTACTTC. It translates to CASSGGHSGDLVTQYF.

The CDR3 DNA reads as TGTGCCAGCAGAGCGGGCAGGGTCCGCTACAATGAGCAGTTCTTC. Amino acid sequence: CASRAGRVRYNEQFF. The J gene is TRBJ2-1, the V gene TRBV6-5; perhaps TRBD2 as D (6 bases). The CDR3 runs 15 residues. Trimming shortened V by 6 bases and J by 3 bases, and 15 bases separated the two germline ends. Germline values: CDR1 MNHEY, CDR2 SVGAGI.

The chain carries TRBV28 and TRBJ1-5; D unresolved. V lost 2 bases, J lost 4 bases, and 24 bases lay in between. The V gene's germline CDR1 is MDHEN and CDR2 SYDVKM. This CDR3 contains 19 residues. This chain's CDR3 is CASSLLGSSEWLENQPQHF. The CDR3 nucleotides read TGTGCCAGCAGTTTACTCGGCAGTTCCGAATGGTTGGAGAATCAGCCCCAGCATTTT.

This chain joins TRBV7-9 and TRBJ2-1; 10 positions agree with TRBD2. Trimming removed 5 bases from V and 2 bases from J; junction bases left unmatched: 3. The CDR3 totals 15 residues. The germline gives CDR1 SEHNR, CDR2 FQNEAQ (reference sequence). The CDR3 loop reads CASSLLAGTYNEQFF. The CDR3 bases are TGTGCCAGCAGCCTACTAGCGGGGACCTACAATGAGCAGTTCTTC.

V gene TRBV4-3 combines with J gene TRBJ2-3; TRBD2 matches 13 bases. Losses at the gene ends were 1 base for V and 5 bases for J; bases not matched to a gene: 0. The CDR3 sequence is 15 residues long. In germline, CDR1 is LGHNA, CDR2 YSLEER. The CDR3 reads CASSQGTSGGDTQYF. CDR3 nucleotides: TGCGCCAGCAGCCAAGGGACTAGCGGGGGAGATACGCAGTATTTT.

The genes are TRBV30 and TRBJ2-2; D is possibly TRBD2 (6 bases). The CDR3 length is 13 residues. Germline V gives CDR1 GTSNPN, CDR2 SVGIG (reference sequence). In DNA form, the CDR3 reads TGTGCATCCGGTGTGGCGGGATTAGGGAAGCTGTTTTTT. Residues: CASGVAGLGKLFF. The full variable domain, rest sourced from reference TRBV30 and TRBJ2-2, is SQTIHQWPATLVQPVGSPLSLECTVEGTSNPNLYWYRQAAGRGLQLLFYSVGIGQISSEVPQNLSASRPQDRQFILSSKKLLLSDSGFYLCASGVAGLGKLFFGEGSRLTVL.

V is TRBV11-2 and J is TRBJ2-7; D unclear. V was pared by 5 bases and J by 2 bases, with 16 bases between. The V gene's germline CDR1 is SGHAT and CDR2 FQNNGV. The CDR3 length is 15 residues. CDR3 region: CASSQGAISTYEQYF. CDR3 DNA sequence: TGTGCCAGCAGCCAAGGCGCGATTAGCACCTACGAGCAGTACTTC.

This sequence joins TRBV11-2 and TRBJ2-7; tentatively, D is TRBD2 (5 bases). This CDR3 comprises 12 residues. Trimming removed 5 bases from V and 6 bases from J, with 11 bases in between. Germline V gene lookup returns CDR1 SGHAT and CDR2 FQNNGV. The CDR3 sequence is CASSNLSGEQYF. The CDR3 bases are TGTGCCAGCAGCAACCTCAGCGGCGAGCAGTACTTC.

The gene calls are TRBV4-2 and TRBJ2-1; no reliable D call. Trimming took off 0 bases at V and 4 bases at J, with 22 bases between the two ends. The CDR3 extends over 19 amino acids. Per the germline V gene, CDR1 is LGHNA and CDR2 is YNFKEQ. The CDR3 is CASSQDLVRPSLDYNEQFF. CDR3 in DNA: TGTGCCAGCAGCCAAGATCTGGTGAGACCGTCCCTAGATTACAATGAGCAGTTCTTC.

The J gene is TRBJ1-5, the V gene TRBV18; TRBD1 might be the D (6 bases). CDR1 is KGHSH and CDR2 is LQKENI in the germline V gene. This CDR3 spans 14 amino acids. V shed 2 bases and J shed 9 bases, with 14 bases lying between them. For the CDR3, the DNA is TGTGCCAGCTCACCATACAGGGAATATCCGCCCCAGCATTTT. Protein product: CASSPYREYPPQHF.

The chain joins TRBV6-6 to TRBJ2-7, with D possibly matching TRBD2 (5 bases). The CDR3 sequence is 16 residues long. Germline values: CDR1 MNHNY, CDR2 SVGAGI (reference sequence). Trimming cost V 0 bases and J 4 bases, with 16 bases left between them. The CDR3 sequence is CASSYSWELPRYEQYF. CDR3 in DNA: TGTGCCAGCAGTTACTCGTGGGAGCTACCCCGGTACGAGCAGTACTTC.

This clone was seen a single time. The rearrangement uses TRBV5-4 and TRBJ2-7; a possible D gene is TRBD2 (5 bases). CDR3 size: 14 residues. V lost 0 bases and J lost 2, with 9 bases in between. The germline V gene has CDR1 SGHNT and CDR2 YYREEE (reference sequence). CDR3 amino acids: CASSLERRTYEQYF. In DNA form, the CDR3 reads TGTGCCAGCAGCTTGGAGCGGAGAACCTACGAGCAGTACTTC.

The chain's CDR3 is CSVVQGNYNEQFF. The CDR3 DNA follows: TGCAGCGTTGTTCAGGGTAACTACAATGAGCAGTTCTTC. The genes are TRBV29-1 and TRBJ2-1; TRBD1 is a possible D gene (5 bases). CDR3 length: 13 residues. Germline-derived CDR1 and CDR2 are SQVTM and ANQGSEA. The V end was cut by 4 bases, the J end by 3 bases, with 10 bases between.

CDR3 sequence: CASSPPFSNQPQHF. The CDR3 coding sequence is TGTGCCAGCAGCCCCCCTTTCAGCAATCAGCCCCAGCATTTT. The chain couples TRBV28 to TRBJ1-5; D call uncertain. This CDR3 is 14 amino acids long. Germline CDR1 is MDHEN and CDR2 is SYDVKM. With 6 bases removed from V and 1 base from J, the gap between germline ends came to 10 bases. The variable domain in full, with the rest retrieved from reference TRBV28 and TRBJ1-5, is DVKVTQSSRYLVKRTGEKVFLECVQDMDHENMFWYRQDPGLGLRLIYFSYDVKMKEKGDIPEGYSVSREKKERFSLILESASTNQTSMYLCASSPPFSNQPQHFGDGTRLSIL.

This clone appeared a few times. The chain carries TRBV11-2 and TRBJ2-7, with D possibly matching TRBD1 (6 bases). The CDR3 has 13 residues. The V gene lost 3 bases and the J gene lost 7 bases, with 13 bases spanning the gap. Germline CDR1 and CDR2: SGHAT and FQNNGV. The CDR3 DNA is TGTGCCAGCAGCTTCGGCAGGGGTATTGAGCAGTACTTC. Its translation is CASSFGRGIEQYF.

This clone was counted only a few times. The V call is TRBV7-8, the J call TRBJ2-7, with no clear D. The CDR3 is 11 residues long. Trimming stripped 5 bases from V and 3 bases from J, with 5 bases between. The germline V gene has CDR1 SGHVS and CDR2 FQNEAQ. CDR3 sequence reads: CASSIRYEQYF. CDR3 nucleotide sequence: TGTGCCAGCAGCATTCGCTACGAGCAGTACTTC.

The J gene is TRBJ1-2, the V gene TRBV7-2, with 7 bases fitting TRBD1. J lost 6 bases, V lost 4 bases, and 11 bases had no gene match. This CDR3 contains 15 residues. From germline, CDR1 is SGHTA and CDR2 FQGNSA. In nucleotides, the CDR3 is TGTGCCAGCAGCTACCCGGACAGGTACGCGGATGGCTACACCTTC. This translates into CASSYPDRYADGYTF.

This chain uses TRBV6-1 with TRBJ2-4; 11 bases match TRBD2. This CDR3 has 17 amino acids. Unmatched junction bases numbered 7, after V lost 2 bases and J lost 4 bases. Per germline, CDR1 MNHNS and CDR2 SASEGT. CDR3 protein: CASSEPPRLAGKNIQYF. The CDR3 DNA reads as TGTGCCAGCAGTGAACCCCCTCGACTAGCGGGAAAAAACATTCAGTACTTC.

This clone was counted between two and nine times. The V gene is TRBV25-1, the J gene TRBJ1-1, with a possible D match to TRBD1 (5 bases). The CDR3 runs 15 residues. The V gene lost 8 bases and the J gene lost 1 base, with 17 bases spanning the gap. Germline assignment: CDR1 MGHDK and CDR2 SYGVNS. CDR3 region: CASESWGDGNTEAFF. The CDR3 nucleotides are TGTGCCAGCGAGAGCTGGGGCGATGGGAACACTGAAGCTTTCTTT.